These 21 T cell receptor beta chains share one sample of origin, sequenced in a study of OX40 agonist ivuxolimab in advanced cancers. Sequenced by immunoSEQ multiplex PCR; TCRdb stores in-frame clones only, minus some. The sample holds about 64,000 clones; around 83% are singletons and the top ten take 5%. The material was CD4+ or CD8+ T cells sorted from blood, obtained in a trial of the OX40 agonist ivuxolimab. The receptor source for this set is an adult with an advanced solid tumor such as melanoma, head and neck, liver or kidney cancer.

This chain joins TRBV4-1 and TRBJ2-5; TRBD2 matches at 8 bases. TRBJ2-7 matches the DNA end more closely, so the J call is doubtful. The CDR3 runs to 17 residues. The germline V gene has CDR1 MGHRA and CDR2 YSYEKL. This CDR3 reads CASSQGGGAGDSYEQYF. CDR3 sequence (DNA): TGCGCCAGCAGCCAAGGTGGCGGAGCGGGGGACTCCTACGAGCAGTACTTC.

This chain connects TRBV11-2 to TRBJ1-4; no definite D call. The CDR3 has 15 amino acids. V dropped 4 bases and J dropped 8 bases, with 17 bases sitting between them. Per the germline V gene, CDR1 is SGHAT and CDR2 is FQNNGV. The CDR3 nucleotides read TGTGCCAGCAGCTCCGGTCCCCGGAATGAGGAAAAACTGTTTTTT. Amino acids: CASSSGPRNEEKLFF.

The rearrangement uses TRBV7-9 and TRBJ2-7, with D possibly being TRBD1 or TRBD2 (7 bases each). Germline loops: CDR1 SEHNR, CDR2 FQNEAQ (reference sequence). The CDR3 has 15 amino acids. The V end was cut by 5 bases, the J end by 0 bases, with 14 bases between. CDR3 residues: CASSPGGVGSYEQYF. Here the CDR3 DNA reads TGTGCCAGCAGCCCAGGGGGGGTGGGCTCCTACGAGCAGTACTTC.

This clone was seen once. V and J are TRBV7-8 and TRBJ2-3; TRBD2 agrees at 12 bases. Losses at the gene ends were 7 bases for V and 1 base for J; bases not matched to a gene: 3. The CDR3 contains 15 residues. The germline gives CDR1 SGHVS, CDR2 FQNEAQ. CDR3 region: CASMRLAGGTDTQYF. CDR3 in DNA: TGTGCCAGCATGCGACTAGCGGGGGGCACAGATACGCAGTATTTT.

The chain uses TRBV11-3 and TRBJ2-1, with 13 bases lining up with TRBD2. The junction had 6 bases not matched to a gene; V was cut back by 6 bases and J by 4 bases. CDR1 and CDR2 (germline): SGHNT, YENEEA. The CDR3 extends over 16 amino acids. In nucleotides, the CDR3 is TGTGCCAGCAGATTGCGGACTAGCGGGGGTTACAATGAGCAGTTCTTC. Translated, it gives CASRLRTSGGYNEQFF.

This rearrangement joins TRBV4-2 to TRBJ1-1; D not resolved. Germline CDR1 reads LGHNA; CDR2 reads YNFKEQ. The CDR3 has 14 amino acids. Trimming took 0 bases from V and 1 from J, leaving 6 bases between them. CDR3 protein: CASSQEAGNTEAFF. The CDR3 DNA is TGTGCCAGCAGCCAAGAGGCAGGGAACACTGAAGCTTTCTTT.

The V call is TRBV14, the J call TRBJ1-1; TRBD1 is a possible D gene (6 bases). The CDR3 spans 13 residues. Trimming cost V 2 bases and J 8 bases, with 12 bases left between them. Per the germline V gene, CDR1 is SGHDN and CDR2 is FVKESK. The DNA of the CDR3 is TGTGCCAGCAGCCAAAACCCCGGGACAGAAGCTTTCTTT. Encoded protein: CASSQNPGTEAFF.

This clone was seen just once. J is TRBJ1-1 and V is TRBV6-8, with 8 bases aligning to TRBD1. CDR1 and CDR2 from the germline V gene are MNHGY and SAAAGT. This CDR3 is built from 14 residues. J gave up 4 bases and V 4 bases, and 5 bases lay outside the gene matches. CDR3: CASSSRDRTTEAFF. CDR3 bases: TGTGCCAGCAGTTCACGGGACAGGACCACTGAAGCTTTCTTT.

The CDR3 region is CASSRTGGYNEQFF. The CDR3 DNA is TGTGCCAGCAGCCGGACAGGGGGCTACAATGAGCAGTTCTTC. The chain couples TRBV5-8 to TRBJ2-1; 10 bases are shared with TRBD1. Germline V CDR1 and CDR2: SGHTS, YDEGEE. This CDR3 has 14 residues. V was clipped by 4 bases and J by 3 bases; unmatched bases: 1.

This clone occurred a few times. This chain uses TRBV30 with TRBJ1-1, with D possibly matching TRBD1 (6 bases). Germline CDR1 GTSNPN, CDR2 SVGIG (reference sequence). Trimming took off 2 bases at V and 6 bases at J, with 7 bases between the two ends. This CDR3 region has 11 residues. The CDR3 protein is CAWSRQAEAFF. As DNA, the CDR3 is TGTGCCTGGAGTCGACAGGCTGAAGCTTTCTTT.

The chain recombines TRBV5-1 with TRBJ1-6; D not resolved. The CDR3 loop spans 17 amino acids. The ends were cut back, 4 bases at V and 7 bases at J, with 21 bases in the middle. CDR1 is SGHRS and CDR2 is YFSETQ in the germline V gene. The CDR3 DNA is TGCGCCAGCAGCCCCCTAGACCCAAGCTTCTCCAATTCACCCCTCCACTTT. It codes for CASSPLDPSFSNSPLHF.

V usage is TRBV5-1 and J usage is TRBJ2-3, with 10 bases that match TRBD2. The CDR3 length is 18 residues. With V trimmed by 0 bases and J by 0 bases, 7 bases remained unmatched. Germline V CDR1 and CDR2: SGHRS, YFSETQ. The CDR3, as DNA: TGCGCCAGCAGCTTGGTCGGTAGCGGGGGGCCGAGCACAGATACGCAGTATTTT. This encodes CASSLVGSGGPSTDTQYF.

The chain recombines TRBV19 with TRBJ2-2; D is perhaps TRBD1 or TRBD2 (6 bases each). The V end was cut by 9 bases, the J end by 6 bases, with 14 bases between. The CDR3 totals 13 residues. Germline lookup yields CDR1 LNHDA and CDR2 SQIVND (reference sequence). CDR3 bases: TGTGCCAGCACCCGGGGGCGGCCCGGGGAGCTGTTTTTT. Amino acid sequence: CASTRGRPGELFF. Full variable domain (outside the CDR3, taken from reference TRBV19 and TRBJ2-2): DGGITQSPKYLFRKEGQNVTLSCEQNLNHDAMYWYRQDPGQGLRLIYYSQIVNDFQKGDIAEGYSVSREKKESFPLTVTSAQKNPTAFYLCASTRGRPGELFFGEGSRLTVL.

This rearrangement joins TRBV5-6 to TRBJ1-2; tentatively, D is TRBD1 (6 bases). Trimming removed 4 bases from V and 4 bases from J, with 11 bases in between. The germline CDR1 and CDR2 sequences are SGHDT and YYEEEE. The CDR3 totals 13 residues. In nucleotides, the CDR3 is TGTGCCAGCAGCCCGACAGGAGCCTATGGCTACACCTTC. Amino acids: CASSPTGAYGYTF. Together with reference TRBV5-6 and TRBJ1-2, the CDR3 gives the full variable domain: DAGVTQSPTHLIKTRGQQVTLRCSPKSGHDTVSWYQQALGQGPQFIFQYYEEEERQRGNFPDRFSGHQFPNYSSELNVNALLLGDSALYLCASSPTGAYGYTFGSGTRLTVV.

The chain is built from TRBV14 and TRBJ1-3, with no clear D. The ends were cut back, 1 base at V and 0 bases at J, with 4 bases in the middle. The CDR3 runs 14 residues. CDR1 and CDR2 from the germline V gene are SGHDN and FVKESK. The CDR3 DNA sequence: TGTGCCAGCAGCCAAGTCACCTCTGGAAACACCATATATTTT. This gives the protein CASSQVTSGNTIYF.

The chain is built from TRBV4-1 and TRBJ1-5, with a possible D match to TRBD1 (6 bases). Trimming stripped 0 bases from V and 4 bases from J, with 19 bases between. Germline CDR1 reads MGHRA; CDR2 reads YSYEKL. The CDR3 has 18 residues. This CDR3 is CASSQDWYKGGLNQPQHF. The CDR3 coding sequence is TGCGCCAGCAGCCAAGATTGGTATAAGGGGGGACTAAATCAGCCCCAGCATTTT.

CDR3 region: CASSMGRNTYNEQFF. The CDR3 nucleotides read TGTGCCAGTAGTATGGGACGGAATACCTACAATGAGCAGTTCTTC. The chain uses TRBV19 and TRBJ2-1; D possibly uses TRBD1 or TRBD2 (5 bases each). This CDR3 is 15 amino acids long. CDR1 is LNHDA and CDR2 is SQIVND in the germline V gene (reference sequence). Trimming took off 3 bases at V and 2 bases at J, with 11 bases between the two ends.

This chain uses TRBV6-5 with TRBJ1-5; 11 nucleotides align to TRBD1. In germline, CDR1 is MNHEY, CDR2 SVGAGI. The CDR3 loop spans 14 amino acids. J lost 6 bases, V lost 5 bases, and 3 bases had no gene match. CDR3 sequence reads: CASSPGTGGQPQHF. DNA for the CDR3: TGTGCCAGCAGTCCCGGGACAGGGGGTCAGCCCCAGCATTTT.

CDR3 coding DNA: TGTGCCAGCAGCGAAACAGTTTCCTACGAGCAGTACTTC. Amino acids: CASSETVSYEQYF. V usage is TRBV7-9 and J usage is TRBJ2-5; no firm D call. TRBJ2-7 explains the end of the DNA better; the J call may be wrong. Germline CDR1 reads SEHNR; CDR2 reads FQNEAQ (reference sequence). This CDR3 spans 13 amino acids.

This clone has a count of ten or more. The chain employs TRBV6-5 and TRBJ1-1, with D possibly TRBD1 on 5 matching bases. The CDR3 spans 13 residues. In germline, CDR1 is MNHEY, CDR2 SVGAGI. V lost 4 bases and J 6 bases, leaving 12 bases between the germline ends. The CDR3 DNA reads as TGTGCCAGCAGTTTCCCAGGGACCGCTGAAGCTTTCTTT. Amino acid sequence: CASSFPGTAEAFF.

The CDR3 sequence: CASSPLQGSGANVLTF. CDR3 DNA: TGTGCCAGCAGTCCACTACAGGGATCTGGGGCCAACGTCCTGACTTTC. The chain couples TRBV27 to TRBJ2-6; D may be TRBD1 (6 bases). The V and J ends lost 5 bases and 1 base respectively, with 12 bases between them. This CDR3 region has 16 residues. The germline gives CDR1 MNHEY, CDR2 SMNVEV (reference sequence).